This section outlines one T cell receptor (beta chain) sequence together with its context. The cohort comprised adults aged about 18 to 100 years residing in some 24 US areas. This entry is derived from a study of blood T cell repertoires in COVID-19. Germline loops: CDR1 SGHTA, CDR2 FQGNSA. The CDR3 totals 15 residues. With V trimmed by 6 bases and J by 4 bases, 5 bases remained unmatched. Only in-frame clones appear in the TCRdb table, and some are missing; sequencing was by immunoSEQ multiplex PCR. The sample includes some 410,000 clones, 70% to 90% seen only once; the top ten take around 0.97%. This receptor was taken from a woman in her 30s with acute COVID-19. Sample: PBMCs or T cells enriched from blood (not recorded which). This rearrangement joins TRBV7-2 to TRBJ1-4, with 10 positions matching TRBD1. DNA for the CDR3: TGTGCCAGCAGTAGGGACAGGGGATATAATGAAAAACTGTTTTTT. Translation: CASSRDRGYNEKLFF.